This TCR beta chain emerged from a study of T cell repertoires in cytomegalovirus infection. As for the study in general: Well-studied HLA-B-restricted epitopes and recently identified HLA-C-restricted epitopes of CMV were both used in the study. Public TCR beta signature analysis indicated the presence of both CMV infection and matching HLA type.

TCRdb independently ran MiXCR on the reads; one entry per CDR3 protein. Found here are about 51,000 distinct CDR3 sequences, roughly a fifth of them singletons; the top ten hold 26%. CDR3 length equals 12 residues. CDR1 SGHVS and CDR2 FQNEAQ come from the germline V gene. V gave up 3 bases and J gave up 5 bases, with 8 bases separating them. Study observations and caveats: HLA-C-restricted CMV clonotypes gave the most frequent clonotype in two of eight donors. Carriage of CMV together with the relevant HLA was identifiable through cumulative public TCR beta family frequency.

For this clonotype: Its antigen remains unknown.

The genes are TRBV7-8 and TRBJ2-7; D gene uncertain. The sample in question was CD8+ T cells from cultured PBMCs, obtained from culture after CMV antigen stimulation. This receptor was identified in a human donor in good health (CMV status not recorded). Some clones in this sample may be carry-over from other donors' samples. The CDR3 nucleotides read TGTGCCAGCAGCTTCCCTCGTCACGAGCAGTACTTC. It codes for CASSFPRHEQYF. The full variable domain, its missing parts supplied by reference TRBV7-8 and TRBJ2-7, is GAGVSQSPRYKVAKRGQDVALRCDPISGHVSLFWYQQALGQGPEFLTYFQNEAQLDKSGLPSDRFFAERPEGSVSTLKIQRTQQEDSAVYLCASSFPRHEQYFGPGTRLTVT.